This T cell receptor (beta chain) was captured by sequencing in a study of T cell repertoires in cytomegalovirus infection. From the reads, TCRdb called clonotypes with MiXCR, one entry per CDR3 protein. The data show about 250,000 distinct CDR3 sequences, about 12% seen once. The J segment lost 6 bases and the V segment lost 3 bases, leaving 3 bases of the junction unmatched. The CDR3 runs 14 residues. CDR1 is LNHDA and CDR2 is SQIVND in the germline V gene (reference sequence). Source material: PBMCs. The J gene is TRBJ2-7, the V gene TRBV19; 12 bases are a match to TRBD1. The sequence derives from a human donor in good health (CMV status not recorded). Some clones in this sample may be carry-over from other donors' samples. CDR3 sequence reads: CASSMGQGAVEQYF. CDR3 DNA: TGTGCCAGTAGTATGGGACAGGGGGCCGTCGAGCAGTACTTC. The whole variable domain, remainder taken from reference TRBV19 and TRBJ2-7, is DGGITQSPKYLFRKEGQNVTLSCEQNLNHDAMYWYRQDPGQGLRLIYYSQIVNDFQKGDIAEGYSVSREKKESFPLTVTSAQKNPTAFYLCASSMGQGAVEQYFGPGTRLTVT.